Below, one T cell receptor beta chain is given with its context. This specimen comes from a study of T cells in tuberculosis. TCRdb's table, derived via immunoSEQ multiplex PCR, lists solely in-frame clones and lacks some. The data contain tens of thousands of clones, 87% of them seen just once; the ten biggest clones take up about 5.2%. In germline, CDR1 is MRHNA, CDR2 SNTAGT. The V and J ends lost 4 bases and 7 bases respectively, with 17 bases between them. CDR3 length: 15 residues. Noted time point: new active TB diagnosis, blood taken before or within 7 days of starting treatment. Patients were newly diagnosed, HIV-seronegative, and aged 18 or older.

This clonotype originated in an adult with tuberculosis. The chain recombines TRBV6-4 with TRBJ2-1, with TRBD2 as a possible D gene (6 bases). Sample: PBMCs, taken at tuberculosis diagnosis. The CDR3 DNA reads TGTGCCAGCAGTGTTAATTGGGAGGTCCGAAATGAGCAGTTCTTC. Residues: CASSVNWEVRNEQFF.